Listed below are T cell receptor beta chains from one sample, sequenced in a study of beta chain features in type 1 diabetes. Sequenced by immunoSEQ multiplex PCR; TCRdb stores in-frame clones only, minus some. Of about 740,000 clones listed, around an eighth are singletons. Sequencing input: naive CD4+ T cells from blood. The origin of the receptors is a man younger than 30 with type 1 diabetes. CDR3s include the opening cysteine and the closing phenylalanine or tryptophan. A D gene is named only where the DNA matches it firmly. For some rows the clone size is stated as once, few or many, or as a class when expanded; others skip it.

v_gene: TRBV15; d_gene: .; abundance: .; j_gene: TRBJ1-2; CDR3nt: TGTGCCACCAGCAGTGGAGGCGGGGCCGGCTATGGCTACACCTTC; CDR3aa: CATSSGGGAGYGYTF
v_gene: TRBV5-1; d_gene: .; abundance: .; j_gene: TRBJ1-2; CDR3nt: TGCGCCAGCAGCGCGACAGCAGCTAACTATGGCTACACCTTC; CDR3aa: CASSATAANYGYTF
v_gene: TRBV27; d_gene: .; abundance: few; j_gene: TRBJ1-2; CDR3nt: TGTGCCAGCAGTTTATCGCGGGGTCTTTCTCTTATTGGCTACACCTTC; CDR3aa: CASSLSRGLSLIGYTF
v_gene: TRBV19; d_gene: TRBD2; abundance: .; j_gene: TRBJ2-7; CDR3nt: TGTGCCAGTAGCAGCGTCTGGAGCGGGGCATACGAGCAGTACTTC; CDR3aa: CASSSVWSGAYEQYF
v_gene: TRBV4-1; d_gene: .; abundance: .; j_gene: TRBJ1-2; CDR3nt: TGCGCCAGCAGCCCCGCCCGAACAGATACTAACTATGGCTACACCTTC; CDR3aa: CASSPARTDTNYGYTF
v_gene: TRBV19; d_gene: .; abundance: few; j_gene: TRBJ2-5; CDR3nt: TGTGCCAGTAGTTTGCGGGGTTCTCAAGAGACCCAGTACTTC; CDR3aa: CASSLRGSQETQYF
v_gene: TRBV30; d_gene: .; abundance: few; j_gene: TRBJ1-1; CDR3nt: TGTGCCTGGAGGGGGGCAGGGCTCGGAGAAGCTTTCTTT; CDR3aa: CAWRGAGLGEAFF
v_gene: TRBV7-2; d_gene: .; abundance: .; j_gene: TRBJ2-1; CDR3nt: TGTGCCAGCAGCTTAGTCTCTGGGGTAAGCAATGAGCAGTTCTTC; CDR3aa: CASSLVSGVSNEQFF
v_gene: TRBV13; d_gene: .; abundance: few; j_gene: TRBJ1-4; CDR3nt: TGTGCCAGCAGCCCTGGACGGTTTAATGAAAAACTGTTTTTT; CDR3aa: CASSPGRFNEKLFF
v_gene: TRBV5-1; d_gene: .; abundance: .; j_gene: TRBJ2-1; CDR3nt: TGCGCCAGCAGCTTGATGGGCCAAAACAATGAGCAGTTCTTC; CDR3aa: CASSLMGQNNEQFF
v_gene: TRBV5-1; d_gene: TRBD1; abundance: .; j_gene: TRBJ2-5; CDR3nt: TGCGCCAGCAGCTTGACAGGGGTCTTACAAGAGACCCAGTACTTC; CDR3aa: CASSLTGVLQETQYF
v_gene: TRBV18; d_gene: .; abundance: .; j_gene: TRBJ1-5; CDR3nt: TGTGCCAGCTCAACCCAGGGGAGTCAGCCCCAGCATTTT; CDR3aa: CASSTQGSQPQHF
v_gene: TRBV9; d_gene: .; abundance: few; j_gene: TRBJ1-1; CDR3nt: TGTGCCAGCAGCGTCGTAGGGGAGGAGGGGGTAGGGAACACTGAAGCTTTCTTT; CDR3aa: CASSVVGEEGVGNTEAFF